A selection of T cell receptor beta chains follows, all from one sample in a study of neurological immune-mediated disorders. TCRdb re-derived calls from the 5' RACE reads in MiXCR, one entry per CDR3 protein. The data hold 65,000 to 85,000 distinct CDR3 sequences, with 2.5% to 4% observed a single time. Sequencing used PBMCs. These receptors originate from a woman between 50 and 59 years old with multiple sclerosis. The conserved cysteine and the conserved F or W are not part of the CDR3 here.

V gene,CDR3 protein
TRBV12-3/TRBV12-4,ASSPGGGGGETQY
TRBV12-3/TRBV12-4,ASSLGTGAYQETQY
TRBV5-1,ASSSRAGIEQF
TRBV15,ATSRDRRANEQF
TRBV6-5,ASRLGVLGNEQF
TRBV12-3/TRBV12-4,ASSFGAGGYSTDTQY
TRBV10-3,AITYKGATSYNEQF
TRBV6-1,ASSEDPIFTGNTIY
TRBV7-2,ASSSYTGELF
TRBV28,ASSFGGNTEAF
TRBV20-1,SPEEPVGDIQY
TRBV12-3/TRBV12-4,ASSLGGNYGYT
TRBV5-5,ASSPTSYDEQF
TRBV7-9,ASSHLAYTDTQH
TRBV12-3/TRBV12-4,ASSFSGRAEDTQY
TRBV5-1,ASSLQGARDTIY
TRBV27,ASSRLGGGVNQETQY
TRBV6-5,ASNEAGTENSPLH
TRBV12-3/TRBV12-4,ASSFGTGNQPQH
TRBV3-1,ASSYPDSGNEQF
TRBV29-1,SARQGEKLF
TRBV12-3/TRBV12-4,ASSLSVGDYGYT
TRBV9,ASSPGVANTGELF
TRBV12-5,ASDLRDSTDTQY
TRBV29-1,SVGRSYNEQF
TRBV28,ASSLRESFYVYT
TRBV20-1,SAPTRTNTGELF
TRBV6-5,ASRPPGQGGYGYT
TRBV7-2,ASSLVGSGYNYGYT
TRBV5-1,ASSAGLDNEQF
TRBV3-1,ASSSRGADTEAF
TRBV7-2,ASSPQSGTGGNEQF
TRBV5-5,ASSRTGGDQTQN
TRBV27,ASTLLAQTNTGELF
TRBV10-3,AISDSHVSPLH
TRBV5-1,ASSLQGAWGTGELF
TRBV5-1,ASSPPGTSGGVTDTQY
TRBV7-8,ASSSGGGQMNTEAF
TRBV29-1,SVGAAQETQY
TRBV7-9,ASSLLGTAGGYT
TRBV7-2,ASSPFDRVREPQH
TRBV7-3,ASSSSGGRTDTQY
TRBV5-5,ASSGGEQF
TRBV12-3/TRBV12-4,ASSAWTGTGELF